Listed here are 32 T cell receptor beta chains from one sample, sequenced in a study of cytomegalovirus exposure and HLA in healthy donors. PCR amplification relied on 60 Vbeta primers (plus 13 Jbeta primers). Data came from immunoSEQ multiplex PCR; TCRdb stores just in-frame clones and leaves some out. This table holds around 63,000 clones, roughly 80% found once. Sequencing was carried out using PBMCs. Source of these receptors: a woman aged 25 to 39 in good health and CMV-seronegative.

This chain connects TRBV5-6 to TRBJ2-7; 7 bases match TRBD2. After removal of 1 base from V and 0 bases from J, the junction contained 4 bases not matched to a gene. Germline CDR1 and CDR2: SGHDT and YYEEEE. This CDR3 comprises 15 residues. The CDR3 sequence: CASSLFGGSSYEQYF. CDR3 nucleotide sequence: TGTGCCAGCAGCTTGTTCGGGGGGTCCTCCTACGAGCAGTACTTC.

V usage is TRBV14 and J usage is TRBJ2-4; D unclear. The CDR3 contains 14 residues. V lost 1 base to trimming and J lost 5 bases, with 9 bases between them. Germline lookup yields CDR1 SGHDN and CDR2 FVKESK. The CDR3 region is CASSQAAWQNIQYF. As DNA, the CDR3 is TGTGCCAGCAGCCAAGCCGCCTGGCAAAACATTCAGTACTTC.

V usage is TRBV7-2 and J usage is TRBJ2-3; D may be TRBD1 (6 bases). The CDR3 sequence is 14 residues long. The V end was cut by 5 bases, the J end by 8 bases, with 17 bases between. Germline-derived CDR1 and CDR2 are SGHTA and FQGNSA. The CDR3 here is CASSPLQGLGTQYF. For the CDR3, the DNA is TGTGCCAGCAGCCCACTCCAGGGGTTGGGTACGCAGTATTTT.

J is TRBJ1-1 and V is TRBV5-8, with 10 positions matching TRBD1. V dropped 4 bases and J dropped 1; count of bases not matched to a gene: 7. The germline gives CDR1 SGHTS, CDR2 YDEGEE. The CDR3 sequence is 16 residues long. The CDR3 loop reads CASSTTGGQGNTEAFF. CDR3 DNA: TGTGCCAGCAGCACGACAGGGGGCCAAGGGAACACTGAAGCTTTCTTT.

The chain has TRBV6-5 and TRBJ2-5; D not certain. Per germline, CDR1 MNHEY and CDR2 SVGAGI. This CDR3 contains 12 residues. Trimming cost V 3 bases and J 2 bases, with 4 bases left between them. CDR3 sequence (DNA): TGTGCCAGCAGTTATCAACAAGAGACCCAGTACTTC. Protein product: CASSYQQETQYF.

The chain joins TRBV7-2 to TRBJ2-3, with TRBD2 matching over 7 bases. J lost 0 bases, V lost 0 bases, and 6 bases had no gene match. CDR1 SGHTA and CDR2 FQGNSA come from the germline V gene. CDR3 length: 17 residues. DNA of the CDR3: TGTGCCAGCAGCTTAGCGCGGGGGAGCTCTAGCACAGATACGCAGTATTTT. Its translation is CASSLARGSSSTDTQYF.

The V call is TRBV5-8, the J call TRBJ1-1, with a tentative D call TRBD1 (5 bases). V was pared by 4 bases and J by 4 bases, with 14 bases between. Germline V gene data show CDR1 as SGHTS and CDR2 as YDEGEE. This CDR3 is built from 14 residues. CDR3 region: CASSPGGFGTEAFF. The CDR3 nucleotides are TGTGCCAGCAGCCCGGGGGGTTTCGGCACTGAAGCTTTCTTT.

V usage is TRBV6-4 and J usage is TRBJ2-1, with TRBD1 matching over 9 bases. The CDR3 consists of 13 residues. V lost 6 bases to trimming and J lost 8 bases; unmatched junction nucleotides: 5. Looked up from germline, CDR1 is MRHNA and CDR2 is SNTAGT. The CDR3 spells CASSPDRGDEQFF. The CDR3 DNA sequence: TGTGCCAGCAGCCCCGACAGGGGGGATGAGCAGTTCTTC.

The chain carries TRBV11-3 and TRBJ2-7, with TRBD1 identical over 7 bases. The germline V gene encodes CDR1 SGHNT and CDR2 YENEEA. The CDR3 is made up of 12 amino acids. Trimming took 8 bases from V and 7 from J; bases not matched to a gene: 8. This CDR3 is CASRQGNQEQYF. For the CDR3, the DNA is TGTGCCAGCCGACAGGGTAATCAAGAGCAGTACTTC.

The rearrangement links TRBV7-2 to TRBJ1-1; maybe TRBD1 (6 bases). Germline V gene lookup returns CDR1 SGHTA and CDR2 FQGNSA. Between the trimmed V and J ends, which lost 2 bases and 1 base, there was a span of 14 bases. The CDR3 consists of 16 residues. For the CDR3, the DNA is TGTGCCAGCAGCTTAATGACACCGACAGGGAACACTGAAGCTTTCTTT. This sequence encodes CASSLMTPTGNTEAFF.

This CDR3 reads CAISTPPGGGSYGYTF. The CDR3 DNA sequence: TGTGCCATCAGTACTCCCCCAGGTGGTGGGTCCTATGGCTACACCTTC. The gene calls are TRBV10-3 and TRBJ1-2; D is unclear. Germline CDR1 is ENHRY and CDR2 is SYGVKD. The CDR3 contains 16 residues. Trimming pared 5 bases from V and 4 bases from J, leaving 20 bases between.

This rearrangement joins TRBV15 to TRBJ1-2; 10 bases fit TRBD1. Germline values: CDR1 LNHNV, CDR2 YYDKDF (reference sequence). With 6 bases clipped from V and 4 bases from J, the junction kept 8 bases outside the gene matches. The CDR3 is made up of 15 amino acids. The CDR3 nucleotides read TGTGCCACCAGTCGGGACAGGGGAACGGGCTATGGCTACACCTTC. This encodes CATSRDRGTGYGYTF.

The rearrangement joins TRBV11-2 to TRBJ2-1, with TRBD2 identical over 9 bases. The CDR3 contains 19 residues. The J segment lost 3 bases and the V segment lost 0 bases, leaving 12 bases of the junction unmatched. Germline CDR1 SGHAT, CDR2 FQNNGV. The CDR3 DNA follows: TGTGCCAGCAGCTTAGATCTTAAGGCTAGCGGGGCAGTCTACAATGAGCAGTTCTTC. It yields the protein CASSLDLKASGAVYNEQFF.

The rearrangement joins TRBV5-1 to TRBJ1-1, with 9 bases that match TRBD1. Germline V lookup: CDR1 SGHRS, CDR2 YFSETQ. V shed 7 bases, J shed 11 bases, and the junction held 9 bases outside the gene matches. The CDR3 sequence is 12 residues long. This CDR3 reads CASGRDRDRAFF. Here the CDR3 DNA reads TGCGCCAGCGGCCGGGACAGGGATAGGGCTTTCTTT.

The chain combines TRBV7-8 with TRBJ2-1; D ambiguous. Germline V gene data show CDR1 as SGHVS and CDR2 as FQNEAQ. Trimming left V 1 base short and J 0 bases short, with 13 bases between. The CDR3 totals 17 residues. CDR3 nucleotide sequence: TGTGCCAGCAGCTTAGGGGCCACCTTGAGCTCCTACAATGAGCAGTTCTTC. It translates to CASSLGATLSSYNEQFF.

The chain's CDR3 is CASSLAVRGSYGYTF. In DNA form, the CDR3 reads TGTGCCAGCAGTTTGGCTGTAAGGGGGAGCTATGGCTACACCTTC. The J gene is TRBJ1-2, the V gene TRBV6-5; the D gene is possibly TRBD1 (6 bases). Looked up from germline, CDR1 is MNHEY and CDR2 is SVGAGI. Between the trimmed V and J ends, which lost 4 bases and 4 bases, there was a span of 16 bases. The CDR3 loop spans 15 amino acids.

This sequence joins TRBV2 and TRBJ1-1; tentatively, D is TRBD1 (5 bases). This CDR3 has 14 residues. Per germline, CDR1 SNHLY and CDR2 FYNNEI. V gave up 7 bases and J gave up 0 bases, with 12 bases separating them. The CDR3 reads CASTEVQVNTEAFF. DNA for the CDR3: TGTGCCAGCACCGAGGTACAGGTGAACACTGAAGCTTTCTTT.

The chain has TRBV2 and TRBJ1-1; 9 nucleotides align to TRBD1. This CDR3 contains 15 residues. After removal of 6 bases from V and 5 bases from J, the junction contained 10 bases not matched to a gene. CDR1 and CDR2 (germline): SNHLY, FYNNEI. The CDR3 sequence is CASRNEQGAWTEAFF. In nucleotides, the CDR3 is TGTGCCAGCAGGAACGAACAGGGGGCTTGGACTGAAGCTTTCTTT.

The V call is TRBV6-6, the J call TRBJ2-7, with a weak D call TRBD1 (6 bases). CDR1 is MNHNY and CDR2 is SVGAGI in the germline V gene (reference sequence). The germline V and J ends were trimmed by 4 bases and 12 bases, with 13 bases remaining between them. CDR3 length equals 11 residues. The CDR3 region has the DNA TGTGCCAGCAGTTCGAGGGACACACGGTACTTC. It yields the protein CASSSRDTRYF.

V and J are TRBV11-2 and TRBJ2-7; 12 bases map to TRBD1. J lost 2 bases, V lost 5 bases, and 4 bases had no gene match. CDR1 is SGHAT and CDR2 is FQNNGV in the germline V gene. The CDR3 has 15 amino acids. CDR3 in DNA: TGTGCCAGCAGCCGTGGGACAGGGGGCCCCTACGAGCAGTACTTC. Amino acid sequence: CASSRGTGGPYEQYF.

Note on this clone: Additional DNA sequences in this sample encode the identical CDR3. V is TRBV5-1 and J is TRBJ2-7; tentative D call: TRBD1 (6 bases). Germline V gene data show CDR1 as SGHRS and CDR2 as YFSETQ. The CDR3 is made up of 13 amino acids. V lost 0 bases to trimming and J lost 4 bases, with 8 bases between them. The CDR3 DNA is TGCGCCAGCAGCTTGGACAGGGCGTACGAGCAGTACTTC. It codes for CASSLDRAYEQYF.

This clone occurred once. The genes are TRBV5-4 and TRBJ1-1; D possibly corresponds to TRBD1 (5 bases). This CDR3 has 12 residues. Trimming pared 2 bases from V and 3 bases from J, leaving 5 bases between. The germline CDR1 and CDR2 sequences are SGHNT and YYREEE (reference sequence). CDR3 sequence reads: CASSLGDTEAFF. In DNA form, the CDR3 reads TGTGCCAGCAGCTTAGGGGACACTGAAGCTTTCTTT. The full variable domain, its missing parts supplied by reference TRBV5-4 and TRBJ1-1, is ETGVTQSPTHLIKTRGQQVTLRCSSQSGHNTVSWYQQALGQGPQFIFQYYREEENGRGNFPPRFSGLQFPNYSSELNVNALELDDSALYLCASSLGDTEAFFGQGTRLTVV.

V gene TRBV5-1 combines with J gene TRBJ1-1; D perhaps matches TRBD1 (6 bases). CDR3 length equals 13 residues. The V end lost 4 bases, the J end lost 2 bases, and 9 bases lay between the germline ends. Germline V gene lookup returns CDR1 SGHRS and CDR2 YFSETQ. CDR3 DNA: TGCGCCAGCAGCCCGGGACAAAACACTGAAGCTTTCTTT. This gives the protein CASSPGQNTEAFF.

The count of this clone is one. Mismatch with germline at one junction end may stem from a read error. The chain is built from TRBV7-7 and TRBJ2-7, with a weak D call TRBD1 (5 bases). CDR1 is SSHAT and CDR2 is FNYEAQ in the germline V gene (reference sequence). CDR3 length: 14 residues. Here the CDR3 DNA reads TGTGCTAGCAGCTTATCGGCAGGGACCTACGAGCAGTACTTC. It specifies CASSLSAGTYEQYF.

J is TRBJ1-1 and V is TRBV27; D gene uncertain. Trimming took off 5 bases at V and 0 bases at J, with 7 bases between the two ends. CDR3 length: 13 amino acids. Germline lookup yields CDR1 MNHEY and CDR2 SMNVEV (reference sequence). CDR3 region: CASSLWLNTEAFF. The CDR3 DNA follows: TGTGCCAGCAGTCTGTGGCTGAACACTGAAGCTTTCTTT.

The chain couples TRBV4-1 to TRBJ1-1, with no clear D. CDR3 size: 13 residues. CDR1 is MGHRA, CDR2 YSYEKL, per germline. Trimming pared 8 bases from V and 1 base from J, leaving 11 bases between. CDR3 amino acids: CASRGVGNTEAFF. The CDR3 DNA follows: TGCGCCAGCCGCGGGGTGGGGAACACTGAAGCTTTCTTT.

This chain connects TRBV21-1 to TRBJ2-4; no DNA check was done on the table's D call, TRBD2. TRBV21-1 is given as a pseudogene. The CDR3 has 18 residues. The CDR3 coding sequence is TGTGCCAGCACCGGGGAGGCTCCCAGAGGGGCCGACAAAAACATTCAGTACTTC. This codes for CASTGEAPRGADKNIQYF.

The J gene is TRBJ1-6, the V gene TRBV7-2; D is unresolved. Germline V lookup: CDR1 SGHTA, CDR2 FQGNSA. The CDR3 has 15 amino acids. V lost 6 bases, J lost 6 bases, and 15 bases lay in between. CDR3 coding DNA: TGTGCCAGCAGTCCCGTTCGGGAGCCTAATTCACCCCTCCACTTT. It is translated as CASSPVREPNSPLHF.

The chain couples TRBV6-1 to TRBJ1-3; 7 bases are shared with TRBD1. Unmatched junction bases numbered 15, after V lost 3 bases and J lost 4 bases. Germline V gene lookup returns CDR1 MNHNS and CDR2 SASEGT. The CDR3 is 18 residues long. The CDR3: CASSEGFGQVELGNTIYF. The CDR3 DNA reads TGTGCCAGCAGTGAGGGATTTGGACAGGTGGAGTTAGGAAACACCATATATTTT.

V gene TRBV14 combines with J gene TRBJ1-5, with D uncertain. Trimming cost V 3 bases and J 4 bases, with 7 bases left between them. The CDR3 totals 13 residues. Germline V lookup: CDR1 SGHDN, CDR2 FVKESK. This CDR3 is CASSQGRNQPQHF. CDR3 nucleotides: TGTGCCAGCAGCCAGGGCAGAAATCAGCCCCAGCATTTT.

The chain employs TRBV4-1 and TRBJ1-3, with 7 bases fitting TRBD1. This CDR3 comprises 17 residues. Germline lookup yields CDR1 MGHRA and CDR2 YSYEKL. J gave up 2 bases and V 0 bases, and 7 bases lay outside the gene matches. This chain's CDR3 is CASSQDLGQGAGNTIYF. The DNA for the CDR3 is TGCGCCAGCAGCCAAGATCTGGGCCAGGGGGCTGGAAACACCATATATTTT.

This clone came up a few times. This CDR3 reads CASSRGQGAYEQFF. The CDR3 DNA is TGTGCCAGTAGCCGTGGACAGGGGGCATATGAGCAGTTCTTC. V gene TRBV19 combines with J gene TRBJ2-1, with 11 bases aligning to TRBD1. Trimming removed 6 bases from V and 8 bases from J; junction bases left unmatched: 6. CDR3 size: 14 residues. Germline values: CDR1 LNHDA, CDR2 SQIVND (reference sequence).